These 20 T cell receptor beta chains were all obtained from the same sample, sequenced in a study of response to subunit inactivated influenza vaccine. Each CDR3 protein gets one entry after TCRdb re-called the RT-PCR reads with MiXCR. There are about 500,000 distinct CDR3 sequences in the sample; around 7.7% occur only once, and less than 15% lies in the top ten. The sample consisted of PBMCs from blood, taken less than 30 months after vaccination. These receptors were collected from a man between 50 and 69 years old who received an inactivated influenza vaccine.

The chain carries TRBV21-1 and TRBJ2-2; TRBD1, the table's D call, lacks a check against the DNA. TRBV21-1 is reported as a pseudogene. This CDR3 comprises 15 residues. The CDR3 coding sequence is TGTGCCAGCTCGGACAGGGAACATACTACCGGGGAGCTGTTTTTT. Translating it yields CASSDREHTTGELFF.

This clonotype has only a few counts. The chain links TRBV6-1 to TRBJ1-1, with D perhaps matching TRBD1 (6 bases). The CDR3 has 13 amino acids. V lost 8 bases and J lost 1, with 11 bases in between. Germline values: CDR1 MNHNS, CDR2 SASEGT. Here the CDR3 reads CASQGLKNTEAFF. CDR3 bases: TGTGCCAGCCAGGGGTTAAAGAACACTGAAGCTTTCTTT.

This chain connects TRBV5-1 to TRBJ2-3; 7 nucleotides line up with TRBD2. Germline CDR1 reads SGHRS; CDR2 reads YFSETQ. The CDR3 contains 13 residues. Germline trimming cut 7 bases from V and 1 base from J; bases unmatched to any gene: 3. CDR3 in amino acids: CASGTSGTDTQYF. The CDR3 DNA follows: TGCGCCAGCGGTACTAGCGGCACAGATACGCAGTATTTT.

J is TRBJ2-1 and V is TRBV20-1; 9 nucleotides match TRBD2. In germline, CDR1 is DFQATT, CDR2 SNEGSKA (reference sequence). This CDR3 is built from 23 residues. V shed 1 base and J 9 bases; nucleotides not matched to a gene: 34. CDR3: CSARGRLLRLTSGQYLPTSEQFF. In DNA, the CDR3 is TGCAGTGCTAGAGGCCGATTGTTGCGTTTGACTAGCGGACAATACCTACCTACAAGTGAGCAGTTCTTC.

There are many counts of this clonotype. The chain couples TRBV6-2 or TRBV6-3 to TRBJ2-2; D gene ambiguous. V gave up 2 bases and J gave up 7 bases, with 11 bases separating them. Germline loops: CDR1 MNHEY, CDR2 SVGEGT. CDR3 size: 14 residues. CDR3 in DNA: TGTGCCAGCAGTTACAGTCCCCGGGTCGGGGAGCTGTTTTTT. It specifies CASSYSPRVGELFF.

The chain couples TRBV6-5 to TRBJ2-3, with 8 positions matching TRBD2. V lost 6 bases and J lost 1; bases outside the gene matches: 9. The CDR3 runs to 16 residues. Germline lookup yields CDR1 MNHEY and CDR2 SVGAGI. CDR3 sequence (DNA): TGTGCCAGCAGCTACGCGGGGGGCCTACGCACAGATACGCAGTATTTT. Translating gives CASSYAGGLRTDTQYF.

The chain couples TRBV12-3 or TRBV12-4 to TRBJ2-3; the match to TRBD2 covers 7 bases. The CDR3 is 19 residues long. The V and J ends lost 3 bases and 4 bases, in that order; junction bases with no gene match: 19. The CDR3 sequence is CASSFLRTSVSVNADTQYF. The CDR3 coding sequence is TGTGCCAGCAGTTTTTTAAGGACTAGTGTTTCAGTTAACGCAGATACGCAGTATTTT.

The chain links TRBV28 to TRBJ1-1; no clear D gene. Germline V gene sequence: CDR1 MDHEN, CDR2 SYDVKM. V lost 6 bases to trimming and J lost 0 bases, with 8 bases between them. This CDR3 is 13 amino acids long. CDR3 sequence (DNA): TGTGCCAGCAGGGTCTGGGTGAACACTGAAGCTTTCTTT. Translated, it gives CASRVWVNTEAFF. Filled out from reference TRBV28 and TRBJ1-1, the complete variable domain reads DVKVTQSSRYLVKRTGEKVFLECVQDMDHENMFWYRQDPGLGLRLIYFSYDVKMKEKGDIPEGYSVSREKKERFSLILESASTNQTSMYLCASRVWVNTEAFFGQGTRLTVV.

The chain couples TRBV6-5 to TRBJ1-6; TRBD1 is a possible D gene (5 bases). CDR1 is MNHEY and CDR2 is SVGAGI in the germline V gene. The CDR3 spans 16 residues. The ends were cut back, 2 bases at V and 7 bases at J, with 15 bases in the middle. CDR3 in amino acids: CASSYDSRQMNSPLHF. The CDR3 bases are TGTGCCAGCAGTTACGATAGCCGACAGATGAATTCACCCCTCCACTTT.

The gene calls are TRBV12-3 or TRBV12-4 and TRBJ2-7; 8 nucleotides agree with TRBD1. The CDR3 sequence is 15 residues long. V lost 8 bases and J lost 6; bases outside the gene matches: 15. The CDR3 nucleotides are TGTGCCAGCGGGTTCTCCCAGGGGACAGGCGGCGAGCAGTACTTC. This encodes CASGFSQGTGGEQYF.

This clonotype occurred many times. This chain links TRBV4-3 with TRBJ2-6, with unresolved D. The germline CDR1 and CDR2 sequences are LGHNA and YSLEER. The CDR3 spans 16 residues. V lost 0 bases and J 0 bases, leaving 6 bases between the germline ends. This CDR3 reads CASSQEPASGANVLTF. The CDR3 nucleotides read TGCGCCAGCAGCCAAGAACCAGCCTCTGGGGCCAACGTCCTGACTTTC.

The chain is built from TRBV7-9 and TRBJ2-3, with TRBD2 identical over 7 bases. V lost 3 bases, J lost 4 bases, and 4 bases stayed unmatched. The CDR3 runs to 14 residues. Looked up from germline, CDR1 is SEHNR and CDR2 is FQNEAQ (reference sequence). The CDR3 DNA is TGTGCCAGCAGCTTCCAAGCGGGGCCAGATACGCAGTATTTT. Translating it yields CASSFQAGPDTQYF. Filled out from reference TRBV7-9 and TRBJ2-3, the complete variable domain reads DTGVSQNPRHKITKRGQNVTFRCDPISEHNRLYWYRQTLGQGPEFLTYFQNEAQLEKSRLLSDRFSAERPKGSFSTLEIQRTEQGDSAMYLCASSFQAGPDTQYFGPGTRLTVL.

This sequence joins TRBV20-1 and TRBJ2-6, with D uncertain. The CDR3 runs 14 residues. Germline CDR1 reads DFQATT; CDR2 reads SNEGSKA (reference sequence). Trimming shortened V by 2 bases and J by 0 bases, and 5 bases separated the two germline ends. The CDR3 nucleotides read TGCAGTGCTAGAAACGTCTCTGGGGCCAACGTCCTGACTTTC. Translating it yields CSARNVSGANVLTF.

This clonotype was seen a few times. This chain connects TRBV20-1 to TRBJ1-1; tentatively, D is TRBD1 (6 bases). Germline assignment: CDR1 DFQATT and CDR2 SNEGSKA (reference sequence). V was trimmed by 8 bases and J by 3 bases, leaving 19 bases between them. This CDR3 comprises 14 residues. The CDR3 nucleotides are TGCAGTCCGAAGAGGGGGGGGCCGGACACTGAAGCTTTCTTT. Amino acid sequence: CSPKRGGPDTEAFF.

This clonotype appeared a few times. The rearrangement links TRBV27 to TRBJ2-7; possibly TRBD1 or TRBD2 for D (5 bases each). Germline CDR1 reads MNHEY; CDR2 reads SMNVEV (reference sequence). V was pared by 3 bases and J by 3 bases, with 15 bases between. The CDR3 consists of 15 residues. CDR3 region: CASSLGRTPNYEQYF. CDR3 nucleotides: TGTGCCAGCAGTTTGGGACGGACACCAAACTACGAGCAGTACTTC.

This clonotype turned up a few times. Here the CDR3 reads CASSKQGGRAGELFF. The CDR3 nucleotides read TGTGCCAGCAGCAAACAGGGGGGCAGGGCCGGGGAGCTGTTTTTT. The chain combines TRBV7-2 with TRBJ2-2; 8 positions agree with TRBD1. V gave up 5 bases and J gave up 6 bases; unmatched junction bases: 8. The CDR3 covers 15 residues. Germline CDR1 SGHTA, CDR2 FQGNSA.

The V call is TRBV6-2 or TRBV6-3, the J call TRBJ1-5, with 9 positions matching TRBD1. The ends lost 6 bases at V and 6 bases at J; junction bases unmatched: 9. The CDR3 is 15 residues long. Germline loops: CDR1 MNHEY, CDR2 SVGEGT. CDR3 sequence reads: CASRPHRDRVQPQHF. In DNA, the CDR3 is TGTGCCAGCAGACCTCATCGGGACAGGGTTCAGCCCCAGCATTTT.

The rearrangement joins TRBV4-3 to TRBJ2-2; D ambiguous. This CDR3 spans 13 amino acids. Germline CDR1 and CDR2: LGHNA and YSLEER. V was pared by 1 base and J by 7 bases, with 7 bases between. The CDR3 reads CASSQGRGGELFF. The CDR3 DNA reads as TGCGCCAGCAGCCAAGGTCGAGGCGGGGAGCTGTTTTTT.

A few counts support this clonotype. The chain recombines TRBV20-1 with TRBJ1-1; D is ambiguous. V was cut by 0 bases and J by 0 bases, with 11 bases left in between. The V gene's germline CDR1 is DFQATT and CDR2 SNEGSKA (reference sequence). The CDR3 length is 15 residues. The CDR3, as DNA: TGCAGTGCTAGAGATCTCAATCTAATGAACACTGAAGCTTTCTTT. Translating it yields CSARDLNLMNTEAFF.

This clonotype showed up many times. This chain uses TRBV3-1 with TRBJ2-1; D is uncertain. This CDR3 contains 12 residues. Germline CDR1 and CDR2: LGHDT and YNNKEL (reference sequence). Trimming stripped 4 bases from V and 10 bases from J, with 11 bases between. The chain's CDR3 is CASSLQVTEQFF. The CDR3 nucleotides are TGTGCCAGCAGCCTCCAGGTCACCGAGCAGTTCTTC.